A single sample is the source of the 29 T cell receptor beta chains below, sequenced in a study of blood T cell repertoires in COVID-19. The assay was immunoSEQ multiplex PCR, and TCRdb's table has in-frame clones only and misses some. The data contain some 160,000 clones, about 85% of them seen just once; the ten biggest clones take up 13%. The sample comprised peripheral blood. The receptors shown here come from a man aged 65 to 79 who had recovered from COVID-19.

The chain recombines TRBV5-4 with TRBJ1-2; D call uncertain. V was trimmed by 2 bases and J by 11 bases, leaving 19 bases between them. This CDR3 comprises 14 residues. The germline V gene has CDR1 SGHNT and CDR2 YYREEE (reference sequence). The chain's CDR3 is CASSFRDTLSGYTF. The CDR3 nucleotides are TGTGCCAGCAGCTTCCGAGACACTCTTTCCGGTTACACCTTC.

The rearrangement joins TRBV24-1 to TRBJ2-1; TRBD2 aligns across 16 bases. J lost 5 bases, V lost 4 bases, and 4 bases had no gene match. The CDR3 contains 17 residues. The germline CDR1 and CDR2 sequences are KGHDR and SFDVKD. The CDR3 region has the DNA TGTGCCACCAGTGACCCGGGACTAGCGGGAGGGAACAATGAGCAGTTCTTC. Translating gives CATSDPGLAGGNNEQFF.

The chain uses TRBV10-3 and TRBJ2-3; 9 nucleotides agree with TRBD2. V was pared by 3 bases and J by 4 bases, with 5 bases of the junction left unmatched. Germline V gene data show CDR1 as ENHRY and CDR2 as SYGVKD. The CDR3 loop spans 15 amino acids. The CDR3 loop reads CAISEFSGSADTQYF. The CDR3 coding sequence is TGTGCCATCAGTGAATTTAGCGGGAGCGCAGATACGCAGTATTTT.

V is TRBV7-3 and J is TRBJ2-1; tentative D call: TRBD2 (6 bases). This CDR3 region has 17 residues. The germline CDR1 and CDR2 sequences are SGHTA and FQGTGA. The V end was cut by 1 base, the J end by 4 bases, with 17 bases between. CDR3 protein: CASSLIGLSAVYNEQFF. The CDR3 DNA sequence: TGTGCCAGCAGCTTAATAGGACTAAGTGCCGTATACAATGAGCAGTTCTTC.

The gene calls are TRBV6-5 and TRBJ2-7; D unresolved. Germline lookup yields CDR1 MNHEY and CDR2 SVGAGI. V shed 0 bases and J shed 2 bases, with 14 bases lying between them. CDR3 length: 16 residues. The CDR3 DNA follows: TGTGCCAGCAGTTACTCGAAGACACAACCTACCTACGAGCAGTACTTC. It specifies CASSYSKTQPTYEQYF.

The chain is built from TRBV15 and TRBJ2-2; D uncertain. Germline loops: CDR1 LNHNV, CDR2 YYDKDF (reference sequence). This CDR3 is 15 amino acids long. V was clipped by 2 bases and J by 7 bases, with 14 bases between them. The CDR3 region is CATSRSIRGGGELFF. The CDR3 DNA sequence: TGTGCCACCAGCAGATCAATCCGAGGTGGCGGGGAGCTGTTTTTT.

The chain joins TRBV27 to TRBJ2-7; tentative D call: TRBD2 (6 bases). The CDR3 runs 13 residues. Trimming took off 6 bases at V and 1 base at J, with 10 bases between the two ends. Per germline, CDR1 MNHEY and CDR2 SMNVEV (reference sequence). The CDR3 DNA follows: TGTGCCAGCAGGGGGGGTCCGTCCTACGAGCAGTACTTC. It yields the protein CASRGGPSYEQYF.

The J gene is TRBJ2-2, the V gene TRBV9, with 9 bases identical to TRBD2. The CDR3 is 15 residues long. J lost 7 bases, V lost 0 bases, and 4 bases had no gene match. The germline CDR1 and CDR2 sequences are SGDLS and YYNGEE. CDR3: CASSVASGIGGELFF. The CDR3 DNA reads TGTGCCAGCAGCGTAGCTAGCGGGATCGGCGGGGAGCTGTTTTTT.

The chain has TRBV10-2 and TRBJ2-2, with unresolved D. Germline V gene data show CDR1 as WSHSY and CDR2 as SAAADI. The V gene lost 4 bases and the J gene lost 4 bases, with 7 bases spanning the gap. The CDR3 has 13 amino acids. As DNA, the CDR3 is TGCGCCAGCAGTGCTACAGCCACCGGGGAGCTGTTTTTT. This encodes CASSATATGELFF.

V and J are TRBV2 and TRBJ2-7; tentative D call: TRBD1 (6 bases). This CDR3 contains 14 residues. CDR1 is SNHLY and CDR2 is FYNNEI in the germline V gene. V gave up 4 bases and J gave up 6 bases, with 16 bases separating them. The CDR3 is CASSVVLPRGEQYF. DNA of the CDR3: TGTGCCAGCAGTGTTGTACTCCCCAGGGGCGAGCAGTACTTC.

The gene calls are TRBV7-6 and TRBJ2-7; TRBD1 agrees at 9 bases. The CDR3 is made up of 16 amino acids. Trimming cost V 3 bases and J 6 bases; bases outside gene matches: 12. Germline values: CDR1 SGHVS, CDR2 FNYEAQ. CDR3 in DNA: TGTGCCAGCAGCTTTAACCCGGGACAGGGCACCTCCGAGCAGTACTTC. Translating gives CASSFNPGQGTSEQYF.

The genes are TRBV12-3 or TRBV12-4 and TRBJ1-4; no firm D call. Trimming took off 3 bases at V and 6 bases at J, with 8 bases between the two ends. CDR3 size: 13 residues. The CDR3 here is CASSFEVYEKLFF. In DNA, the CDR3 is TGTGCCAGCAGTTTTGAGGTTTATGAAAAACTGTTTTTT.

This clone was seen only a few times. This chain connects TRBV19 to TRBJ1-1; D is ambiguous. V lost 6 bases and J lost 5, with 7 bases in between. The CDR3 is 11 amino acids. Per germline, CDR1 LNHDA and CDR2 SQIVND (reference sequence). CDR3 in DNA: TGTGCCAGTAGGTACGGTACTGAAGCTTTCTTT. This translates into CASRYGTEAFF.

The chain employs TRBV6-5 and TRBJ2-5; 8 bases match TRBD1. This CDR3 has 14 residues. The germline CDR1 and CDR2 sequences are MNHEY and SVGAGI. Trimming removed 0 bases from V and 5 bases from J; junction bases left unmatched: 2. The CDR3: CASSYSWTGETQYF. The CDR3 DNA reads as TGTGCCAGCAGTTACTCTTGGACAGGGGAGACCCAGTACTTC.

The chain links TRBV7-2 to TRBJ2-5; unclear D gene. The V gene lost 5 bases and the J gene lost 7 bases, with 11 bases spanning the gap. The CDR3 length is 12 residues. Germline V CDR1 and CDR2: SGHTA, FQGNSA. DNA of the CDR3: TGTGCCAGCAGCCGCGCGTCAGGGACCCAGTACTTC. Translated: CASSRASGTQYF.

The V gene is TRBV5-1, the J gene TRBJ1-2; 8 bases are shared with TRBD1. CDR3 length: 11 residues. V was pared by 3 bases and J by 10 bases, with 2 bases of the junction left unmatched. In germline, CDR1 is SGHRS, CDR2 YFSETQ. CDR3 sequence reads: CASSSDRAYTF. CDR3 bases: TGCGCCAGCAGCTCGGACAGGGCCTACACCTTC.

The chain carries TRBV30 and TRBJ2-5, with 7 bases identical to TRBD1. V dropped 3 bases and J dropped 9; count of bases not matched to a gene: 7. CDR3 size: 12 residues. Germline loops: CDR1 GTSNPN, CDR2 SVGIG (reference sequence). The DNA of the CDR3 is TGTGCCTGGAGAACTTCAGGGGGAGCCCAGTACTTC. It encodes CAWRTSGGAQYF.

The chain recombines TRBV29-1 with TRBJ2-7; TRBD1 matches at 7 bases. Germline CDR1 is SQVTM and CDR2 is ANQGSEA. This CDR3 has 16 residues. J was trimmed by 7 bases and V by 1 base; bases with no gene match: 16. The DNA for the CDR3 is TGCAGCGTTGAAGGGTACGGGACAGAGGGTTCGAGGGAGCAGTACTTC. Its protein product is CSVEGYGTEGSREQYF.

The rearrangement joins TRBV19 to TRBJ2-1, with 7 bases matching TRBD1. CDR1 and CDR2 from the germline V gene are LNHDA and SQIVND (reference sequence). The CDR3 covers 16 residues. The V segment lost 3 bases and the J segment 6 bases; nucleotides outside the gene matches: 11. CDR3 bases: TGTGCCAGTAGTATCCCAGGGGGTGGGCTCGGCAATGAGCAGTTCTTC. Residues: CASSIPGGGLGNEQFF.

V gene TRBV9 combines with J gene TRBJ2-5; 8 bases are a match to TRBD1. The CDR3 covers 15 residues. Germline V gene data show CDR1 as SGDLS and CDR2 as YYNGEE. Trimming at V came to 0 bases and at J to 5 bases, leaving 6 bases not matched to a gene. Here the CDR3 reads CASSVAGGMGETQYF. CDR3 nucleotides: TGTGCCAGCAGCGTAGCAGGGGGCATGGGGGAGACCCAGTACTTC.

The V and J genes are TRBV9 and TRBJ1-2; TRBD1 agrees at 8 bases. The CDR3 has 15 amino acids. Looked up from germline, CDR1 is SGDLS and CDR2 is YYNGEE. J was trimmed by 1 base and V by 3 bases; bases with no gene match: 5. Here the CDR3 reads CASSARQGFNYGYTF. In DNA form, the CDR3 reads TGTGCCAGCAGCGCCCGACAGGGGTTTAACTATGGCTACACCTTC.

This chain links TRBV4-2 with TRBJ1-2; no definite D call. V was cut by 1 base and J by 5 bases, with 17 bases left in between. The germline CDR1 and CDR2 sequences are LGHNA and YNFKEQ. This CDR3 is built from 16 residues. Here the CDR3 DNA reads TGTGCCAGCAGCCAAGTGGCAGCGGGAATTGAATATGGCTACACCTTC. Translated: CASSQVAAGIEYGYTF.

The CDR3, as DNA: TGTGCCAGCAACTCAGGGGACGGGCCCCAGCATTTT. It is translated as CASNSGDGPQHF. V is TRBV7-9 and J is TRBJ1-5; D perhaps matches TRBD1 (6 bases). This CDR3 is built from 12 residues. Trimming left V 7 bases short and J 9 bases short, with 13 bases between. Germline CDR1 reads SEHNR; CDR2 reads FQNEAQ (reference sequence).

The rearrangement joins TRBV11-1 to TRBJ2-2; 13 nucleotides agree with TRBD2. Trimming took 5 bases from V and 6 from J; bases not matched to a gene: 3. The CDR3 runs to 15 residues. Germline CDR1 SGHAT, CDR2 FQDESV (reference sequence). CDR3 nucleotides: TGTGCCAGCAGCCCCACTAGCGGGAGGGCCGGGGAGCTGTTTTTT. Translation: CASSPTSGRAGELFF.

The rearrangement uses TRBV12-5 and TRBJ2-3; the D gene is possibly TRBD2 (6 bases). V was clipped by 2 bases and J by 4 bases, with 13 bases between them. Germline-derived CDR1 and CDR2 are LGHNT and FRNRAP. The length of the CDR3 is 15 residues. Here the CDR3 DNA reads TGTGCTAGTGGTTTGCCTTACGGGAGCCCAGATACGCAGTATTTT. Its protein product is CASGLPYGSPDTQYF.

The chain couples TRBV11-1 to TRBJ2-1; 8 bases match TRBD2. V was clipped by 3 bases and J by 4 bases; unmatched bases: 8. CDR3 size: 16 residues. Germline V gene data show CDR1 as SGHAT and CDR2 as FQDESV (reference sequence). CDR3 bases: TGTGCCAGCAGCTTTGGGAGGACTAGCCGATACAATGAGCAGTTCTTC. It translates to CASSFGRTSRYNEQFF.

The V call is TRBV11-3, the J call TRBJ2-5; 10 bases are shared with TRBD2. With 7 bases clipped from V and 7 bases from J, the junction kept 9 bases outside the gene matches. There are 14 residues in the CDR3. Germline V lookup: CDR1 SGHNT, CDR2 YENEEA. Here the CDR3 reads CASILLAGLGTQYF. CDR3 sequence (DNA): TGTGCCAGCATCCTACTAGCGGGGTTAGGGACCCAGTACTTC.

This chain uses TRBV2 with TRBJ1-2, with D hard to call. The CDR3 covers 13 residues. The germline V and J ends were trimmed by 2 bases and 3 bases, with 7 bases remaining between them. CDR1 is SNHLY, CDR2 FYNNEI, per germline. CDR3 loop: CASSESGYYGYTF. DNA of the CDR3: TGTGCCAGCAGTGAAAGCGGGTACTATGGCTACACCTTC.

The rearrangement uses TRBV18 and TRBJ2-1; 10 bases are shared with TRBD1. V dropped 3 bases and J dropped 2; count of bases not matched to a gene: 1. The CDR3 runs 15 residues. Germline V gene lookup returns CDR1 KGHSH and CDR2 LQKENI. The CDR3 loop reads CASSPGTGAYNEQFF. In DNA form, the CDR3 reads TGTGCCAGCTCACCCGGGACAGGGGCCTACAATGAGCAGTTCTTC.